The entry below gives a single T cell receptor beta chain sequence along with its context. Its antigen specificity is not known. No much larger clonotype is one base removed from it; base qualities were not supplied. Patients with autoimmune disease history or receiving systemic immunosuppression were excluded from the trial. Peripheral blood for TCR sequencing was collected from all dose cohorts at baseline, on cycle 4 day 1, and on cycle 7 day 1. The samples were taken from a phase I, first-in-human, multicenter, open-label dose-escalation trial of ivuxolimab. Adults with locally advanced or metastatic melanoma, renal cell carcinoma, hepatocellular carcinoma or head and neck squamous cell carcinoma were enrolled in the trial. Before TCR sequencing, CD4+ and CD8+ T cells were separately sorted from peripheral blood. The data were obtained in a study of OX40 agonist ivuxolimab in advanced cancers. A note on the overall study: Ivuxolimab was an agonistic, fully human IgG2 monoclonal antibody directed against OX40 (CD134), a costimulatory receptor. Intravenous ivuxolimab was administered to patients every 2 weeks at six dose levels: 0.01, 0.1, 0.3, 1.5, 3 and 10 mg/kg. Of the approximately 53 patients in dose escalation, 19 had hepatocellular carcinoma, around 15 had melanoma, 9 had renal cell carcinoma and 9 had head and neck cancer. A male proportion of 82.7% and a mean age of approximately 62 years, ranging from about 23 to 90, were recorded for the dose-escalation cohort. Patients were allowed to have had prior anti-PD-1, anti-PD-L1 or anti-CTLA-4 therapy, and 40% of the dose-escalation patients had been treated with checkpoint inhibitors. Partial responses occurred in three dose-escalation patients, of whom one had hepatocellular carcinoma and two had cutaneous melanoma. Peripheral TCRbeta sequencing aimed to test whether ivuxolimab altered TCR sequence diversity and caused clonal T-cell expansion. The paper describes the monotherapy dose-escalation part (N of about 47 patients) of the phase I trial of ivuxolimab. Overall results and qualifications from the work: In the 0.1-3.0 mg/kg groups, partial responders had among the lowest normalized peripheral clonal expansion, particularly in CD8+ T cells. After ivuxolimab, more expanded clones were found on average in CD8+ T cells than in CD4+ T cells. Clonal expansion of both CD4+ and CD8+ blood T cells was observed from baseline to week 6 at doses 0.1 to 3.0 mg/kg. Low levels of normalized T-cell clonal expansion were also seen in some nonresponding patients. Antigen specificity was not determined for the clonally expanded peripheral T cells.

Genomic DNA was extracted from sorted cells for sequencing of the TCRbeta CDR3 region. The immunoSEQ Assay was used for sequencing of TCRbeta CDR3 regions. Here the immuneACCESS table is served through TCRdb, limited to in-frame sequences with V and J called. Missing clones are a known gap in these copies; in checked studies unresolved V genes cover under half, and the rest lacks a known reason. This sample gives 100,000 or so clones in total; just over 90% of them show up just once. Jointly, the top ten make up more than 0.6% of the sample. This TCR was sampled from an adult with an advanced solid tumor such as melanoma, head and neck, liver or kidney cancer. The sample consisted of CD4+ or CD8+ T cells sorted from blood, taken in a trial of the OX40 agonist ivuxolimab.

The CDR3: CASSLTAPGTEAFF. At the DNA level, the sequence is TGCGCCAGCAGCTTAACAGCCCCGGGCACTGAAGCTTTCTTT. The chain is encoded by TRBV5-1 joined to TRBJ1-1, with no confident D gene call. The CDR3 covers 14 residues, taking in both the cysteine and the phenylalanine. Of all the DNA, just the CDR3 is kept, 42 bases in frame from base 1. The V and J ends are trimmed by 2 bases and 4 bases, leaving 12 bases between them. CDR1 and CDR2, per the germline V gene, are SGHRS and YFSETQ.